The clone carrying this TCR beta chain showed up just a few times. Per the original data handling: Amplification of reference gene primers was used by the study to estimate nucleated cell counts. Assay: immunoSEQ multiplex PCR; the TCRdb copy retains only in-frame clones and omits some. Clone size and the V and J calls come from that table; the DNA yielded D and trimming. The sample has roughly 240,000 clones; approximately 84% are singletons. The data stem from a study of blood T cell repertoires in COVID-19. Study information: The samples span acute and convalescent COVID-19 from the United States, Italy and Spain. PBMCs, B-cell-depleted T cells, or T cells were the source of the cDNA or gDNA that made up the material.

The sequencing input was peripheral blood. This sequence was found in an elderly woman with acute or convalescent COVID-19.

CDR3 in DNA: TGTGCCAGCAGCCCGACTCGGGTTAACTACAATGAGCAGTTCTTC. Translated: CASSPTRVNYNEQFF. The rearrangement links TRBV4-2 to TRBJ2-1; D unclear. Trimming removed 4 bases at V and 3 bases at J, with 13 bases between. Germline CDR1 and CDR2: LGHNA and YNFKEQ. CDR3 size: 15 residues.